Below, 7 T cell receptor beta chains from the same sample are listed, as sequenced in a study of blood T cells in healthy people across ages. The authors ran a second PCR of roughly 6 to 12 cycles using a sample-barcoded 5' primer and a J-beta primer mix. Each CDR3 protein gets one entry after TCRdb re-called the 5' RACE reads with MiXCR. The data show 710,000 or so distinct CDR3 sequences, about a fifth seen once. The sequencing sample was made of blood. The receptors here all came from a man in his 70s in good health.

The CDR3: CSAPRTVTRSTDTQYF. CDR3 coding DNA: TGCAGTGCTCCAAGGACCGTGACTAGAAGCACAGATACGCAGTATTTT. This sequence joins TRBV20-1 and TRBJ2-3; the D gene is possibly TRBD2 (6 bases). The CDR3 length is 16 residues. V was clipped by 5 bases and J by 0 bases, with 18 bases between them. Germline V gives CDR1 DFQATT, CDR2 SNEGSKA (reference sequence).

This clonotype appeared a few times. This sequence joins TRBV5-1 and TRBJ2-3; TRBD1 matches at 7 bases. V lost 2 bases and J lost 3; bases outside the gene matches: 6. CDR1 is SGHRS and CDR2 is YFSETQ in the germline V gene. This CDR3 has 15 amino acids. DNA for the CDR3: TGCGCCAGCAGCTTCATGACAGGGACAACAGATACGCAGTATTTT. Translated, it gives CASSFMTGTTDTQYF.

V is TRBV7-9 and J is TRBJ1-3, with a weak D call TRBD1 (5 bases). The CDR3 has 16 residues. Trimming took off 5 bases at V and 0 bases at J, with 14 bases between the two ends. Germline V gene data show CDR1 as SEHNR and CDR2 as FQNEAQ (reference sequence). CDR3 region: CASSPTGGPSGNTIYF. The CDR3 DNA is TGTGCCAGCAGCCCGACCGGGGGACCCTCTGGAAACACCATATATTTT.

This clonotype was detected ten times or more. This chain joins TRBV20-1 and TRBJ1-5; TRBD1 might be the D (6 bases). V lost 5 bases to trimming and J lost 4 bases, with 24 bases between them. Looked up from germline, CDR1 is DFQATT and CDR2 is SNEGSKA (reference sequence). This CDR3 has 17 amino acids. The DNA for the CDR3 is TGCAGTGCTCCGAAGGGGGAGGGACCAAATTGGAATCAGCCCCAGCATTTT. Protein sequence: CSAPKGEGPNWNQPQHF.

The V gene is TRBV12-3 or TRBV12-4, the J gene TRBJ1-4; 8 nucleotides match TRBD1. The CDR3 runs 15 residues. Losses at the gene ends were 6 bases for V and 8 bases for J; bases not matched to a gene: 11. This chain's CDR3 is CASRGGRDRFEKLFF. The CDR3 coding sequence is TGTGCCAGCAGGGGGGGCCGGGACAGGTTCGAAAAACTGTTTTTT.

The J gene is TRBJ1-1, the V gene TRBV5-1; weak D call: TRBD1 (6 bases). V lost 5 bases, J lost 5 bases, and 16 bases lay in between. The germline V gene has CDR1 SGHRS and CDR2 YFSETQ. The CDR3 has 14 amino acids. The CDR3 protein is CASREGVIGTEAFF. The CDR3 region has the DNA TGCGCCAGCAGAGAGGGGGTTATAGGGACTGAAGCTTTCTTT. Together with reference TRBV5-1 and TRBJ1-1, the CDR3 gives the full variable domain: KAGVTQTPRYLIKTRGQQVTLSCSPISGHRSVSWYQQTPGQGLQFLFEYFSETQRNKGNFPGRFSGRQFSNSRSEMNVSTLELGDSALYLCASREGVIGTEAFFGQGTRLTVV.

V is TRBV29-1 and J is TRBJ2-3, with D possibly being TRBD1 (5 bases). The germline gives CDR1 SQVTM, CDR2 ANQGSEA. This CDR3 contains 14 residues. Trimming left V 2 bases short and J 3 bases short, with 12 bases between. The CDR3 sequence is CSVESPRETDTQYF. The CDR3 nucleotides are TGCAGCGTTGAAAGCCCCAGGGAAACAGATACGCAGTATTTT.